These 30 T cell receptor beta chains were all obtained from the same sample, sequenced in a study of blood T cell repertoires in COVID-19. Using immunoSEQ multiplex PCR, the repertoire was profiled, and TCRdb retains in-frame clones only, with some absent. The sample yields approximately 500,000 clones, about 88% seen once. Sequences were obtained from peripheral blood. The source of these receptors is a man younger than 35 with COVID-19, enrolled during active disease.

In regard to this clone: This specimen includes other DNA sequences encoding the same CDR3. V usage is TRBV5-1 and J usage is TRBJ2-7; weak D call: TRBD1 (6 bases). The CDR3 covers 14 residues. CDR1 is SGHRS, CDR2 YFSETQ, per germline. V was cut by 1 base and J by 2 bases, with 10 bases left in between. CDR3 residues: CASSLPGQTYEQYF. CDR3 nucleotide sequence: TGCGCCAGCAGCTTGCCCGGACAGACCTACGAGCAGTACTTC. Based on the CDR3 plus reference TRBV5-1 and TRBJ2-7, the full variable domain is KAGVTQTPRYLIKTRGQQVTLSCSPISGHRSVSWYQQTPGQGLQFLFEYFSETQRNKGNFPGRFSGRQFSNSRSEMNVSTLELGDSALYLCASSLPGQTYEQYFGPGTRLTVT.

Written as DNA, the CDR3 is TGTGCCAGCAGCGCGACAGGGGGCGTGAGACAGCCCCAGCATTTT. Protein: CASSATGGVRQPQHF. J is TRBJ1-5 and V is TRBV2; 10 nucleotides match TRBD1. CDR3 length equals 15 residues. Per the germline V gene, CDR1 is SNHLY and CDR2 is FYNNEI. Trimming cost V 6 bases and J 7 bases; bases outside gene matches: 9.

The chain employs TRBV11-3 and TRBJ2-2; tentative D call: TRBD2 (5 bases). V lost 1 base to trimming and J lost 4 bases, with 13 bases between them. The CDR3 is 16 amino acids. Germline values: CDR1 SGHNT, CDR2 YENEEA. The CDR3 sequence is CASSLVKLEGTGELFF. CDR3 DNA: TGTGCCAGCAGCTTAGTGAAACTAGAAGGCACCGGGGAGCTGTTTTTT.

This clone has a single count. The genes are TRBV7-3 and TRBJ2-3, with 7 bases identical to TRBD2. Germline V gene data show CDR1 as SGHTA and CDR2 as FQGTGA. The CDR3 totals 14 residues. Trimming cost V 2 bases and J 2 bases; bases outside gene matches: 1. The CDR3 reads CASSLAGVTDTQYF. CDR3 coding DNA: TGTGCCAGCAGCTTAGCGGGAGTCACAGATACGCAGTATTTT.

V gene TRBV3-1 (or the pseudogene TRBV3-2) combines with J gene TRBJ2-1; 8 bases are shared with TRBD2. The CDR3 has 16 amino acids. The germline V gene encodes CDR1 LGHDT and CDR2 YNNKEL (reference sequence). V shed 4 bases, J shed 0 bases, and the junction held 5 bases outside the gene matches. This CDR3 reads CASSLASGSSYNEQFF. CDR3 sequence (DNA): TGTGCCAGCAGCCTGGCGAGCGGGAGCTCCTACAATGAGCAGTTCTTC.

This chain connects TRBV5-1 to TRBJ1-3, with TRBD1 as a possible D gene (6 bases). The germline V gene encodes CDR1 SGHRS and CDR2 YFSETQ. With 4 bases removed from V and 0 bases from J, the gap between germline ends came to 23 bases. The CDR3 contains 19 residues. The CDR3 region has the DNA TGCGCCAGCAGCCCAACAGGGAGACGAGCCGATTACTCTGGAAACACCATATATTTT. Protein product: CASSPTGRRADYSGNTIYF.

The chain joins TRBV5-5 to TRBJ1-2; 10 nucleotides line up with TRBD1. This CDR3 region has 13 residues. Germline values: CDR1 SGHKS, CDR2 YYEKEE (reference sequence). The V gene end was trimmed by 5 bases and the J gene end by 8 bases; junction bases not matched to a gene: 6. The CDR3 is CASRVGQGNGYTF. CDR3 coding DNA: TGTGCCAGCAGGGTGGGACAGGGGAACGGCTACACCTTC.

The chain combines TRBV5-5 with TRBJ2-4, with 7 nucleotides matching TRBD1. CDR1 is SGHKS, CDR2 YYEKEE, per germline (reference sequence). CDR3 length: 17 residues. V lost 2 bases and J lost 6; bases outside the gene matches: 14. As DNA, the CDR3 is TGTGCCAGCAGCTTTTCCCTCCCGGGACAGACCATAAACATTCAGTACTTC. Its translation is CASSFSLPGQTINIQYF.

This chain uses TRBV2 with TRBJ2-3; 9 positions agree with TRBD1. CDR3 size: 13 residues. Unmatched junction bases numbered 1, after V lost 6 bases and J lost 3 bases. Germline lookup yields CDR1 SNHLY and CDR2 FYNNEI. DNA of the CDR3: TGTGCCAGCAGAGGACAGGGGACAGATACGCAGTATTTT. This sequence encodes CASRGQGTDTQYF.

CDR3 in DNA: TGTGCCAGCGGCGGGCCAGGGACAGGGGCCCAAAAACTGTTTTTT. It encodes CASGGPGTGAQKLFF. V gene TRBV6-5 combines with J gene TRBJ1-4; 10 nucleotides align to TRBD1. Germline CDR1 MNHEY, CDR2 SVGAGI. V lost 8 bases, J lost 9 bases, and 12 bases stayed unmatched. This CDR3 is built from 15 residues.

This clone was detected only once. In DNA form, the CDR3 reads TGTGCCAGCAGTTTAGCGACTGTCTATGGCTACACCTTC. Protein sequence: CASSLATVYGYTF. This rearrangement joins TRBV12-3 or TRBV12-4 to TRBJ1-2; D remains unclear. V lost 0 bases, J lost 4 bases, and 6 bases lay in between. The CDR3 sequence is 13 residues long.

This clone has a single count. This chain uses TRBV6-5 with TRBJ1-1, with D maybe TRBD1 (6 bases). The CDR3 is 15 residues long. CDR1 is MNHEY and CDR2 is SVGAGI in the germline V gene. Trimming took off 6 bases at V and 4 bases at J, with 18 bases between the two ends. CDR3 coding DNA: TGTGCCAGCAGCCACGAGGGGGGGCGGGTCACTGAAGCTTTCTTT. Translated: CASSHEGGRVTEAFF.

The chain joins TRBV27 to TRBJ1-6; D gene uncertain. Trimming removed 0 bases at V and 7 bases at J, with 10 bases between. The CDR3 runs to 15 residues. Germline lookup yields CDR1 MNHEY and CDR2 SMNVEV (reference sequence). CDR3: CASSLSVRHNSPLHF. The CDR3 nucleotides read TGTGCCAGCAGTTTATCTGTCAGGCACAATTCACCCCTCCACTTT.

The rearrangement links TRBV18 to TRBJ1-2, with 8 bases that match TRBD1. The length of the CDR3 is 14 residues. With 8 bases clipped from V and 2 bases from J, the junction kept 7 bases outside the gene matches. CDR1 is KGHSH, CDR2 LQKENI, per germline. CDR3 sequence reads: CASTGTGQNYGYTF. The CDR3 DNA is TGTGCCAGCACCGGGACAGGCCAGAACTATGGCTACACCTTC.

This clone was recorded once. V and J are TRBV3-1 (or the pseudogene TRBV3-2) and TRBJ2-5; D may be TRBD1 (6 bases). The CDR3 loop spans 13 amino acids. Per germline, CDR1 LGHDT and CDR2 YNNKEL (reference sequence). Trimming pared 2 bases from V and 5 bases from J, leaving 9 bases between. As DNA, the CDR3 is TGTGCCAGCAGCCAATACAGGGTCGAGACCCAGTACTTC. It specifies CASSQYRVETQYF.

About this clone: Other DNA variants within this sample encode the same CDR3. The chain couples TRBV18 to TRBJ2-2; D gene ambiguous. V was trimmed by 3 bases and J by 0 bases, leaving 5 bases between them. Looked up from germline, CDR1 is KGHSH and CDR2 is LQKENI. The CDR3 loop spans 14 amino acids. CDR3 in amino acids: CASSPQTNTGELFF. DNA of the CDR3: TGTGCCAGCTCACCTCAGACGAACACCGGGGAGCTGTTTTTT.

The gene calls are TRBV28 and TRBJ1-1, with D unclear. Trimming shortened V by 3 bases and J by 3 bases, and 8 bases separated the two germline ends. The CDR3 is 13 residues long. Germline CDR1 reads MDHEN; CDR2 reads SYDVKM. CDR3 sequence (DNA): TGTGCCAGCAGTTTCCTAACGTACACTGAAGCTTTCTTT. It specifies CASSFLTYTEAFF.

The chain recombines TRBV9 with TRBJ2-2, with D tentatively TRBD1 (6 bases). V was trimmed by 5 bases and J by 2 bases, leaving 16 bases between them. This CDR3 is 16 amino acids long. Per the germline V gene, CDR1 is SGDLS and CDR2 is YYNGEE. The DNA of the CDR3 is TGTGCCAGCAGTGACAACTGGGGGCTTAACACCGGGGAGCTGTTTTTT. As protein: CASSDNWGLNTGELFF. The full variable domain, rest sourced from reference TRBV9 and TRBJ2-2, is DSGVTQTPKHLITATGQRVTLRCSPRSGDLSVYWYQQSLDQGLQFLIQYYNGEERAKGNILERFSAQQFPDLHSELNLSSLELGDSALYFCASSDNWGLNTGELFFGEGSRLTVL.

This chain connects TRBV7-9 to TRBJ2-1; TRBD2 matches 12 bases. The V gene's germline CDR1 is SEHNR and CDR2 FQNEAQ (reference sequence). Trimming cost V 1 base and J 7 bases; bases outside gene matches: 5. The CDR3 is 16 amino acids. The CDR3 coding sequence is TGTGCCAGCAGCTTAGGACTAGCGGGGGACTCTAATGAGCAGTTCTTC. Its protein is CASSLGLAGDSNEQFF.

The chain links TRBV5-4 to TRBJ2-7; 8 nucleotides line up with TRBD2. CDR3 length: 15 residues. V lost 3 bases and J lost 3; bases outside the gene matches: 8. The germline CDR1 and CDR2 sequences are SGHNT and YYREEE (reference sequence). DNA for the CDR3: TGTGCCAGCAGCTCCCCCTCTGCGGGAGGCTACGAGCAGTACTTC. Its translation is CASSSPSAGGYEQYF.

The chain employs TRBV19 and TRBJ1-5; possibly TRBD1 for D (5 bases). V was cut by 7 bases and J by 1 base, with 11 bases left in between. Germline CDR1 reads LNHDA; CDR2 reads SQIVND (reference sequence). The CDR3 has 14 amino acids. CDR3 loop: CASNFRGSNQPQHF. CDR3 in DNA: TGTGCCAGTAATTTTCGGGGGAGCAATCAGCCCCAGCATTTT.

The chain couples TRBV27 to TRBJ2-6; the D gene is possibly TRBD1 (6 bases). The length of the CDR3 is 17 residues. Germline V gives CDR1 MNHEY, CDR2 SMNVEV (reference sequence). V lost 5 bases to trimming and J lost 3 bases, with 17 bases between them. The CDR3 DNA sequence: TGTGCCAGCAGTCCAAATGGGACACCGAATGGGGCCAACGTCCTGACTTTC. Protein: CASSPNGTPNGANVLTF.

On this clone itself: Other DNA sequences in the same sample also yield this CDR3. The CDR3, as DNA: TGTGCCAGCAGTTTATCAGCGGGGGCCTACGAGCAGTACTTC. Residues: CASSLSAGAYEQYF. The V and J genes are TRBV27 and TRBJ2-7; 8 bases align to TRBD2. This CDR3 is built from 14 residues. Germline V gene sequence: CDR1 MNHEY, CDR2 SMNVEV (reference sequence). V gave up 0 bases and J gave up 2 bases; unmatched junction bases: 0.

V usage is TRBV2 and J usage is TRBJ2-1, with unresolved D. The ends were cut back, 1 base at V and 9 bases at J, with 16 bases in the middle. This CDR3 is 15 amino acids long. CDR1 and CDR2 (germline): SNHLY, FYNNEI. The CDR3 DNA reads TGTGCCAGCAGTGAAGGAGACTTGGTGGCGGTTGAGCAGTTCTTC. The encoded protein is CASSEGDLVAVEQFF.

This clone came up once. The chain is built from TRBV7-6 and TRBJ2-1; 7 nucleotides line up with TRBD2. The CDR3 is 12 residues long. V lost 4 bases to trimming and J lost 12 bases; unmatched junction nucleotides: 6. The germline CDR1 and CDR2 sequences are SGHVS and FNYEAQ. CDR3 in amino acids: CASSSTSERQFF. The CDR3 DNA reads TGTGCCAGCAGCTCAACTAGCGAACGGCAGTTCTTC.

The gene calls are TRBV3-1 (or the pseudogene TRBV3-2) and TRBJ2-2; 9 nucleotides match TRBD1. CDR1 is LGHDT, CDR2 YNNKEL, per germline (reference sequence). J lost 2 bases, V lost 2 bases, and 3 bases had no gene match. This CDR3 is 16 amino acids long. The CDR3 spells CASSQPGQGNTGELFF. Written as DNA, the CDR3 is TGTGCCAGCAGCCAACCGGGACAGGGAAACACCGGGGAGCTGTTTTTT.

The chain is built from TRBV6-5 and TRBJ2-7, with 11 bases that match TRBD2. Germline trimming cut 6 bases from V and 1 base from J; bases unmatched to any gene: 8. The CDR3 has 16 amino acids. The germline V gene encodes CDR1 MNHEY and CDR2 SVGAGI. Here the CDR3 reads CASSYAGTSGSYEQYF. DNA of the CDR3: TGTGCCAGCAGCTACGCCGGGACTAGCGGATCCTACGAGCAGTACTTC.

V is TRBV5-5 and J is TRBJ2-7; TRBD2 aligns across 10 bases. Germline V CDR1 and CDR2: SGHKS, YYEKEE (reference sequence). The CDR3 consists of 16 residues. The trim removed 0 bases at V and 4 bases at J, leaving 7 bases unmatched. CDR3 in amino acids: CASSLELAGGTYEQYF. CDR3 nucleotide sequence: TGTGCCAGCAGCTTGGAATTAGCGGGAGGTACGTACGAGCAGTACTTC.

The rearrangement uses TRBV11-1 and TRBJ1-1; TRBD1 is a possible D gene (5 bases). V was shortened by 3 bases and J by 1 base, with 12 bases between the two germline ends. Germline V gene lookup returns CDR1 SGHAT and CDR2 FQDESV (reference sequence). This CDR3 spans 15 amino acids. The CDR3 sequence is CASSFSGTTNTEAFF. The DNA of the CDR3 is TGTGCCAGCAGCTTTTCAGGGACTACGAACACTGAAGCTTTCTTT.

This chain connects TRBV7-9 to TRBJ2-7; D is perhaps TRBD2 (6 bases). Germline CDR1 is SEHNR and CDR2 is FQNEAQ (reference sequence). CDR3 size: 15 residues. Deletions cut 1 base from V and 1 base from J, with 11 bases between. The CDR3 DNA follows: TGTGCCAGCAGCTTAGTTACCGGGAGTTCCTACGAGCAGTACTTC. This encodes CASSLVTGSSYEQYF.